This T cell receptor beta chain is drawn from a study of cytomegalovirus exposure and HLA in healthy donors (dated by TCRdb to about 2017). Background on the whole study: In an earlier analysis of roughly 590 of the donors, 276 Gb of sequence data and approximately 100 million unique TCR beta sequences from roughly 190 million T cells were reported. Roughly 320 gigabases of sequencing data and around 85 million unique TCR sequences made up an early release that covered about 640 HLA-typed donors. Among the roughly 380 genotyped donors, 75% to 90% belonged to the genetic ancestry cluster associated with self-reported Caucasian donors. The study aimed to test whether signatures of past pathogen exposure could be identified by cataloging public T cell receptors. Using immunosequencing, the study profiled T cell repertoires from some 670 subjects and related those repertoires to cytomegalovirus serostatus. Besides the first cohort of some 670 subjects, a separate validation cohort made up of roughly 120 different subjects was used. To predict cytomegalovirus infection status, the study brought together high-throughput TCR immunosequencing, statistical association of individual TCRs with disease status, and machine learning. A later analysis re-analyzed previously published TCR beta repertoires from hundreds of donors and added high-resolution HLA genotyping to study TCR occurrence patterns. In the later analysis, no new phenotypic data were used to find candidate immune exposures; instead, reliance was placed on TCR beta sequences and their occurrence across donors. An earlier analysis of 587 of the donors used high-throughput TCR beta sequencing to judge whether each TCR beta V gene segment behaved as functional or pseudogenic. Donor age, sex, ethnicity and CMV serostatus were compiled together with the repertoire data. Genome-wide SNP genotypes for about three fifths of the roughly 700 donors were used in a later genetic analysis, which treated that subset as a discovery cohort. All discovery cohort repertoires had been generated using a single sequencing platform. Class I and class II HLA loci were covered by the typing at four-digit resolution. Typing coverage varied by locus: roughly 620-630 donors for A, B, C, DRB1 and DQB1; about 520 for DQA1; over 600 for DPA1; roughly 450 for DPB1. Four to six DR-DQ haplotypes were handled as single units for association and clustering, since linkage in the cohort was strong. Among about 390 genotyped donors of the cohort, an average of about 240,000 unique TCR beta nucleotide sequences were sequenced per donor, around 18% of them non-productive.

The paper's findings and limits, for the study overall: The authors suggested that the approach could potentially be generalized to other disease states and immunological phenotypes. A later genetic analysis reported fewer N-insertions in productive TCRs among donors in an Asian-associated ancestry cluster than the approximately 700-donor mean. An association between a missense DCLRE1C variant and V-gene and J-gene trimming of TCR beta chains was found in a later genetic analysis and replicated in an independent cohort. The classifier was reported to diagnose cytomegalovirus status with high specificity and sensitivity in both the original and validation cohorts. Assigning TCR associations to individual alleles was difficult when HLA alleles, especially DR and DQ, strongly co-occurred. A few of the identified cytomegalovirus-associated TCR beta chains were confirmed in vitro to be specific for cytomegalovirus antigens. Because the 87-base-pair reads could not distinguish some IMGT-functional V segments, including TRBV6-2 and TRBV6-3, those segments were excluded. A cluster of highly shared sequence variants was judged likely to be a technical artifact of the sequencing pipeline. A later analysis reported that several top co-occurrence clusters appeared linked to parvovirus B19, influenza, CMV and Epstein-Barr virus. Linkage disequilibrium might explain the correlated functional status among segregating V segments, but an unknown experimental factor could not be ruled out. Sequencing depth was assumed to be roughly uniform across donors in the presence/absence analyses, though that assumption may not hold. In a later analysis, about 16,000 TCR beta sequences were associated with specific HLA alleles at a false discovery rate of 0.05. Most TCR sequences were seen in very few donors, while some public TCRs were found in many individuals. For the cohort, immune exposure information was limited to CMV serostatus. A further reported finding was that TCR beta sequences accurately predicted the HLA-A and HLA-B alleles for most subjects in the first cohort. Only TCR beta chains were sequenced in this cohort, and the absence of alpha or paired-chain data limited detectable features. A later analysis found that TCR association rates varied across HLA loci, with DRB1 alleles showing the most associated TCRs and HLA-C alleles the fewest. In a later analysis, most CMV-associated TCR beta chains were found to appear HLA-restricted, with HLA associations seemingly driven largely by CMV exposure. An earlier analysis of 450 to 750 of the donors showed that most TCR beta V segments appeared in productive rearrangements either about 90% or about 30% of the time, which broadly matched IMGT annotations. The study gave a list of over 150 TCR beta chains associated with cytomegalovirus. Because some donors lacked HLA typing at each locus, the association tests relied only on the typed subset. In a later analysis, HLA-associated TCR beta chains were found to be more clonally expanded and to have lower generation probabilities than equally common non-associated chains. Because counts were too low, 15 to 20 rarely observed V segments, including chromosome 9 orphons, were left out of the earlier analysis of a few hundred of the donors.

As regards this clone: Its antigen is not yet known. No per-base quality is available; no much larger clone lies one base away.

In total, approximately 700 healthy bone marrow donors made up the cohort. At the time of sampling, every cohort member was nominally healthy, though immune exposures that went unrecorded were likely present. The donor was CMV seronegative and was included in the group of a few hundred seronegative cohort members. Each donor provided a peripheral blood sample, and peripheral blood mononuclear cells were used for TCR beta sequencing. Genomic DNA extraction from the blood cell samples was performed with the Qiagen DNeasy Blood Extraction Kit. Looking up the germline V gene (reference sequence) yields CDR1 SGHKS and CDR2 YYEKEE. V gives up 2 bases and J gives up 6 bases, and the segment between their germline ends measures 11 bases. The CDR3 has 13 amino acids, counting the end cysteine and phenylalanine. Only the CDR3 DNA is retained, 39 bases long and in frame from the first base. The library was made by the immunoSEQ multiplex PCR assay. A mixture of 60 forward primers for TCR Vbeta segments and 13 reverse primers for TCR Jbeta segments was used in the multiplex PCR. The CDR3 region of rearranged TCR beta genes was amplified from genomic DNA by a multiplex PCR assay. On the Illumina HiSeq System, the amplified TCR beta libraries were sequenced as 87-base-pair reads. Per the authors' processing: Across the 500 to 750 repertoires, a later analysis counted around 80 million unique TCR beta chains, roughly 11 million of which were shared by at least two donors. Raw reads were error-corrected and collapsed into unique sequences with a nearest-neighbor algorithm that merged closely related sequences to remove PCR and sequencing errors. Alignment of CDR3 sequences to IMGT reference sequences was used to assign V, D and J gene segments. For a sequence to be retained, at least a six-nucleotide match to both a V gene segment and a J gene segment was required. A rearrangement counted as productive if the CDR3 had no stop codons and remained in frame with V and J, and every other rearrangement counted as non-productive. CDR3 was defined according to IMGT convention as the region running from the second conserved V-encoded cysteine to the conserved J-encoded phenylalanine. Sequences without an unambiguous match to a single V gene segment were excluded from the earlier analysis of over 500 of the donors. In an earlier analysis of 450 to 750 of the donors, a V segment was called functional when productive rearrangements were above 56.7%, and segregating when the standard deviation between donors exceeded 5%. To diagnose cytomegalovirus status from the catalog of TCR beta chain sequences, a statistical classification framework was built. In a later analysis, V and J genes were assigned by comparing TCR nucleotide sequences against IMGT/GENE-DB human TR gene sequences. A later analysis assigned CDR3 sequences and most-parsimonious VDJ recombination scenarios with the TCRdist pipeline. A later analysis defined each TCR beta chain by its CDR3 amino acid sequence plus V-gene family, and excluded reads lacking a unique V-gene family. In a later analysis, several hundred highly shared, low-generation-probability nucleotide sequences were removed to address suspected cross-contamination and a sequencing artifact. A later analysis calculated a clonal expansion index for each public chain from normalized within-repertoire ranks of inferred template counts. Generation probabilities in a later analysis came from a VDJ recombination model fitted to out-of-frame rearrangements, and those results were checked against IGoR. A later analysis scored TCR-TCR, TCR-HLA and TCR-CMV co-occurrence with hypergeometric tests, applying a repertoire-size bias correction to TCR pairs. A later analysis estimated false discovery rates by permuting HLA or CMV assignments 20 times. In a later analysis, co-occurring TCRs were grouped using DBSCAN, with TCRdist sequence similarity added in when clustering inside HLA-allele-positive subsets. For co-occurrence clustering, repertoires with fewer than 30,000 or more than 120,000 public chains were excluded, along with five or six repertoires with anomalous nucleotide sharing. Here the immuneACCESS table is served through TCRdb, limited to in-frame sequences with V and J called. Missing clones are a known gap in these copies; in checked studies unresolved V genes cover under half, and the rest lacks a known reason. V and J calls and clone size are as listed in that table; D and trimming were resolved from the DNA. Across this sample there are 200,000 to 250,000 clones, with approximately 82% seen only once. Clones ranked in the top ten supply more than 0.45% of the sample.

The sequence is built from TRBV5-5 and TRBJ1-2; the D segment cannot be called with confidence. The clonotype comes from a woman between 40 and 55 years old in good health and CMV-seronegative. The sequencing input was PBMCs. The CDR3 is CASSLRGSDGYTF. The DNA sequence is given as TGTGCCAGCAGCTTACGAGGATCGGATGGCTACACCTTC.